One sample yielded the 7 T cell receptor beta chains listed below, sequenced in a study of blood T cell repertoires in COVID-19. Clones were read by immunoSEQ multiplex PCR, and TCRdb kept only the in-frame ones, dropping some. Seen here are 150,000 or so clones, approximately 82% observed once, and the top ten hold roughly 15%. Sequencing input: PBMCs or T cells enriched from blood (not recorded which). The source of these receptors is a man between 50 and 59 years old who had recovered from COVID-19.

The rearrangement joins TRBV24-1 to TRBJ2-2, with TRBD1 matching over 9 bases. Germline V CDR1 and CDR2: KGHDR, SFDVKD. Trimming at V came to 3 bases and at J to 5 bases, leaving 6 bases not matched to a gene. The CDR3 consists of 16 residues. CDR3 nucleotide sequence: TGTGCCACCAGTGATGGCGGGACAGGGTTTACCGGGGAGCTGTTTTTT. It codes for CATSDGGTGFTGELFF.

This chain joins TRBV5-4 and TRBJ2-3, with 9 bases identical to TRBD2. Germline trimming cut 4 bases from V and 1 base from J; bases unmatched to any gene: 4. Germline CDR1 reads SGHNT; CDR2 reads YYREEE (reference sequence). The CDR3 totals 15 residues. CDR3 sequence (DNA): TGTGCCAGCAGCGTAGCGGGGGCCGGCACAGATACGCAGTATTTT. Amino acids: CASSVAGAGTDTQYF.

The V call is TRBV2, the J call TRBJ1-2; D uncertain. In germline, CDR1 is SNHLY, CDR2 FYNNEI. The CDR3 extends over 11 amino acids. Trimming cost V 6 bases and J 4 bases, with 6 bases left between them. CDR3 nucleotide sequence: TGTGCCAGCAGGGCGGTCTATGGCTACACCTTC. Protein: CASRAVYGYTF.

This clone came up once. CDR3 loop: CASSAPLAGGQNEQFF. CDR3 coding DNA: TGCGCCAGCAGTGCCCCCCTAGCGGGGGGCCAGAATGAGCAGTTCTTC. The V and J genes are TRBV10-1 and TRBJ2-1; the match to TRBD2 covers 11 bases. Germline CDR1 is WNHNN and CDR2 is SYGVQD (reference sequence). Germline trimming cut 4 bases from V and 7 bases from J; bases unmatched to any gene: 9. The CDR3 is made up of 16 amino acids.

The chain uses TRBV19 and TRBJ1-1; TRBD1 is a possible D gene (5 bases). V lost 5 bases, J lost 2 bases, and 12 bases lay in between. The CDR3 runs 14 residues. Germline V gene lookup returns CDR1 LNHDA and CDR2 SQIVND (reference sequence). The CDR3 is CASSQGQPNTEAFF. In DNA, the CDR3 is TGTGCCAGTAGTCAGGGCCAGCCTAACACTGAAGCTTTCTTT.

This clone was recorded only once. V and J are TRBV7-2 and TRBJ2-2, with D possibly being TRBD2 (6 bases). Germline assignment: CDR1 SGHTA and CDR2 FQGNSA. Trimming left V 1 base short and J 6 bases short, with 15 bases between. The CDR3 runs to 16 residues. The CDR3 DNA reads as TGTGCCAGCAGCTTAGGGGGCCCAAGGGAGGCCGGGGAGCTGTTTTTT. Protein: CASSLGGPREAGELFF.

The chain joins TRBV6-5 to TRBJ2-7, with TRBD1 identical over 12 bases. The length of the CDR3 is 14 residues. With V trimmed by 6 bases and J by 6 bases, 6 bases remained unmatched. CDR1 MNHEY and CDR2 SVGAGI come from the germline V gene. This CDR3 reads CASSFTGQGAEQYF. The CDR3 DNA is TGTGCCAGCAGCTTCACGGGACAGGGGGCCGAGCAGTACTTC.